This note documents a single T cell receptor (beta chain) sequence. Authors' methods: From reference gene primer amplification, estimates of nucleated cell counts were derived. Using immunoSEQ multiplex PCR, the repertoire was profiled, and TCRdb retains in-frame clones only, with some absent. The DNA gave D and trimming, while V, J and clone size come from that table. The sample has 300,000 or so clones, about four fifths seen once. This entry belongs to a study of blood T cell repertoires in COVID-19. Study-level information: Nucleic acid was either cDNA or gDNA, and it came from T cells, B-cell-depleted T cells, or PBMCs.

The CDR3 length is 14 residues. The J segment lost 4 bases and the V segment lost 6 bases, leaving 8 bases of the junction unmatched. Germline-derived CDR1 and CDR2 are LGHDT and YNNKEL (reference sequence). This TCR was sampled from a woman between 50 and 59 years old with acute or convalescent COVID-19. V is TRBV3-1 (or the pseudogene TRBV3-2) and J is TRBJ1-2, with 7 bases that match TRBD1. Specimen: peripheral blood. The CDR3 here is CASSSTGWGYGYTF. The CDR3 DNA reads as TGTGCCAGCAGTTCGACAGGGTGGGGCTATGGCTACACCTTC.